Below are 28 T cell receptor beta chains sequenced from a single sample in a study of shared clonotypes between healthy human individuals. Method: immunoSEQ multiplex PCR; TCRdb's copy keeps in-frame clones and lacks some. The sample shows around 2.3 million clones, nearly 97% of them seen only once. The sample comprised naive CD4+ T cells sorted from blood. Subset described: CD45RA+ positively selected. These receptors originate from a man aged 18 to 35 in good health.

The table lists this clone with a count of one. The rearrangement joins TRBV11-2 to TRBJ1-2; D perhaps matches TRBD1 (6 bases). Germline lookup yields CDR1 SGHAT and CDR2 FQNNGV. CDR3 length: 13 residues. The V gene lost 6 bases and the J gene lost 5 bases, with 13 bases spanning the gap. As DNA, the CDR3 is TGTGCCAGCAGTAAGGACAGCCCTTATGGCTACACCTTC. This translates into CASSKDSPYGYTF.

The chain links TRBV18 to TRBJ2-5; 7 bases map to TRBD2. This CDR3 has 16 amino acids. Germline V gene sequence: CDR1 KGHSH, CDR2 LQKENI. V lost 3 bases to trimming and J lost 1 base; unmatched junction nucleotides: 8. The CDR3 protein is CASSPLSTSSQETQYF. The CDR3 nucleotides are TGTGCCAGCTCACCGCTTTCGACTAGCTCCCAAGAGACCCAGTACTTC.

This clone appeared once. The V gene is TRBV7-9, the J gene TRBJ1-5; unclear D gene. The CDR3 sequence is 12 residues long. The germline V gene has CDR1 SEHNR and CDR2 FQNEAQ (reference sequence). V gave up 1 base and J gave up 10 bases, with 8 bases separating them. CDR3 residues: CASSLGELPQHF. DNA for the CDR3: TGTGCCAGCAGCTTAGGGGAGCTCCCCCAGCATTTT. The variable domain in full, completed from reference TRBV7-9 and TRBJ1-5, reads DTGVSQNPRHKITKRGQNVTFRCDPISEHNRLYWYRQTLGQGPEFLTYFQNEAQLEKSRLLSDRFSAERPKGSFSTLEIQRTEQGDSAMYLCASSLGELPQHFGDGTRLSIL.

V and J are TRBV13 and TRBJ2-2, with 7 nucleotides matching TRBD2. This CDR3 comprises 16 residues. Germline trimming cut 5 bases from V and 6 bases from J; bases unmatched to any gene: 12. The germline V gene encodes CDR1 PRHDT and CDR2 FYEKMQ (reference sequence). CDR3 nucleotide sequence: TGTGCCAGCAGCCCTAGCGGCCCTAACGTTCCCGGGGAGCTGTTTTTT. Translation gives CASSPSGPNVPGELFF.

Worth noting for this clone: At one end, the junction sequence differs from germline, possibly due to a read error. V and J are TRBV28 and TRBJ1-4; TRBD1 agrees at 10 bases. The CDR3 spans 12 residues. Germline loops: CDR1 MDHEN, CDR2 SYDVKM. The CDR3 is CASSAGTGVAYF. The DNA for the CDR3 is TGTGCCAGCAGTGCGGGGACAGGGGTGGCCTATTTT.

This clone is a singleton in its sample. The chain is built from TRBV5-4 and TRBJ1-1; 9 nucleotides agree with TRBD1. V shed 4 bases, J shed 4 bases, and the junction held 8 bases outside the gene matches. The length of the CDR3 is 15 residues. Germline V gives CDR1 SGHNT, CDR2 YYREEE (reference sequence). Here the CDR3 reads CASSREGTGSTEAFF. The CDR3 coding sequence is TGTGCCAGCAGCCGAGAGGGGACAGGGAGCACTGAAGCTTTCTTT.

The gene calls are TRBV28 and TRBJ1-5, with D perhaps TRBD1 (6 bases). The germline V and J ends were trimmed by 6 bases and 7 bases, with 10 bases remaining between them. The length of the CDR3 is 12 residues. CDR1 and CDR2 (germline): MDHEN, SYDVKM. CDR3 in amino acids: CASSTGYQPQHF. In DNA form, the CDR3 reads TGTGCCAGCAGCACAGGGTACCAGCCCCAGCATTTT.

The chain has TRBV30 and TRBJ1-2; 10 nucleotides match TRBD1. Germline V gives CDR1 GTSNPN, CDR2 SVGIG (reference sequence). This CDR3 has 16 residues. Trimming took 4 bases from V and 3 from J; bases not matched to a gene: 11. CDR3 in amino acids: CAWIWDRGKGYYGYTF. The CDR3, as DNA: TGTGCCTGGATTTGGGACAGGGGAAAGGGCTACTATGGCTACACCTTC. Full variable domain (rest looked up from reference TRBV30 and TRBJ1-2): SQTIHQWPATLVQPVGSPLSLECTVEGTSNPNLYWYRQAAGRGLQLLFYSVGIGQISSEVPQNLSASRPQDRQFILSSKKLLLSDSGFYLCAWIWDRGKGYYGYTFGSGTRLTVV.

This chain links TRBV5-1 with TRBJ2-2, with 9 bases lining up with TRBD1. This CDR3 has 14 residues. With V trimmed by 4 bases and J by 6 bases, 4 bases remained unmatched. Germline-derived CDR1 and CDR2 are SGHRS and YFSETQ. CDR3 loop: CASSRTGEAGELFF. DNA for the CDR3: TGCGCCAGCAGCCGGACAGGGGAGGCCGGGGAGCTGTTTTTT.

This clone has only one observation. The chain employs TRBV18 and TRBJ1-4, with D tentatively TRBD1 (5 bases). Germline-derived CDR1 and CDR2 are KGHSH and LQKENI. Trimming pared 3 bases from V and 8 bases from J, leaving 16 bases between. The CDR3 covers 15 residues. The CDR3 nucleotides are TGTGCCAGCTCACCCGGCACAGGTACGCAGGAAAAACTGTTTTTT. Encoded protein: CASSPGTGTQEKLFF.

The CDR3 DNA reads TGTGCCAGCAGCTTAGAGGTCCTGCGGGAGTGGACCGGCGAGCAGTACTTC. Protein product: CASSLEVLREWTGEQYF. This chain links TRBV7-9 with TRBJ2-7, with 7 positions matching TRBD2. Trimming cost V 1 base and J 6 bases; bases outside gene matches: 15. Germline values: CDR1 SEHNR, CDR2 FQNEAQ (reference sequence). The length of the CDR3 is 17 residues.

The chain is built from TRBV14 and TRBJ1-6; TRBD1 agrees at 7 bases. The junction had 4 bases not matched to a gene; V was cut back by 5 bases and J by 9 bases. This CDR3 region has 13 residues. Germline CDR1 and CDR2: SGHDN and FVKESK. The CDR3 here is CASSGRGISPLHF. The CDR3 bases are TGTGCCAGCAGCGGCAGGGGGATTTCACCCCTCCACTTT.

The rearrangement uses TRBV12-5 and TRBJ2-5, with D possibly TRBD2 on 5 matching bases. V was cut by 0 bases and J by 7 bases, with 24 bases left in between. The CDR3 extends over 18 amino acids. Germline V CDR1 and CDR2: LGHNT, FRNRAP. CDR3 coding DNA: TGTGCTAGTGGTTTGGTACCCAAGGATGAGGGAATCGTCAGGACCCAGTACTTC. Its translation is CASGLVPKDEGIVRTQYF.

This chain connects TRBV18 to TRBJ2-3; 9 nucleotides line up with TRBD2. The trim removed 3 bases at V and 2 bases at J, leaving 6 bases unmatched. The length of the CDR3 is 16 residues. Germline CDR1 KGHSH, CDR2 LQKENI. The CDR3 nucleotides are TGTGCCAGCTCACCTATAGCGGGAGTTGTCACAGATACGCAGTATTTT. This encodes CASSPIAGVVTDTQYF.

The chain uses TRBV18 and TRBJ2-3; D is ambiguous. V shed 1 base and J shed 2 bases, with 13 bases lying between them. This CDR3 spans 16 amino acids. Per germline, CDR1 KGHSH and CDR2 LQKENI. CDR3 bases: TGTGCCAGCTCACCACTCCCCGCCGGTTCCACAGATACGCAGTATTTT. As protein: CASSPLPAGSTDTQYF.

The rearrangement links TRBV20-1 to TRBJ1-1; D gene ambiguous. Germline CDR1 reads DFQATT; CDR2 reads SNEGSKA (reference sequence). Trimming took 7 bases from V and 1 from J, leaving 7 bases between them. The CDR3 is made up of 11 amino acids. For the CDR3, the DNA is TGCAGTGGCCGGAAGAACACTGAAGCTTTCTTT. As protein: CSGRKNTEAFF.

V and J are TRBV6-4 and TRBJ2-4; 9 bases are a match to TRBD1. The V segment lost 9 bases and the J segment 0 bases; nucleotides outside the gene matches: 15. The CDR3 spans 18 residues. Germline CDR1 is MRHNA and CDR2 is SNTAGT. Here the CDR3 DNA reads TGTGCCAGACCGGGACAGGGACCCACCAAGGTAGCCAAAAACATTCAGTACTTC. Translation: CARPGQGPTKVAKNIQYF.

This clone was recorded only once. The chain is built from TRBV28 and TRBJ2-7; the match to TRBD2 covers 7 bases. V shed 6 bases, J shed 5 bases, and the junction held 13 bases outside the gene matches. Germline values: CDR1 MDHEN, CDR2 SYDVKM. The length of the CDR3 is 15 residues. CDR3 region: CASSLPGLAVDEQYF. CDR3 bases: TGTGCCAGCAGCCTCCCCGGGCTAGCGGTAGACGAGCAGTACTTC. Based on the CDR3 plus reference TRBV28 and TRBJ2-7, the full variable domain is DVKVTQSSRYLVKRTGEKVFLECVQDMDHENMFWYRQDPGLGLRLIYFSYDVKMKEKGDIPEGYSVSREKKERFSLILESASTNQTSMYLCASSLPGLAVDEQYFGPGTRLTVT.

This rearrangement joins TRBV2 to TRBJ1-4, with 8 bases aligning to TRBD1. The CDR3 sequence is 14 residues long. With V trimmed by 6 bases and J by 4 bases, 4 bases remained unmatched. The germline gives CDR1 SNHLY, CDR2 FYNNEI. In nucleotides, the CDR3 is TGTGCCAGCAGGCAGGGGGCGATTAATGAAAAACTGTTTTTT. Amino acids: CASRQGAINEKLFF. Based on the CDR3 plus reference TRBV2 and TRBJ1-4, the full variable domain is EPEVTQTPSHQVTQMGQEVILRCVPISNHLYFYWYRQILGQKVEFLVSFYNNEISEKSEIFDDQFSVERPDGSNFTLKIRSTKLEDSAMYFCASRQGAINEKLFFGSGTQLSVL.

The CDR3 sequence: CASSLNTGTNLGWSTEAFF. DNA of the CDR3: TGTGCCAGCAGCTTAAACACCGGGACAAACCTGGGGTGGAGCACTGAAGCTTTCTTT. This chain uses TRBV7-9 with TRBJ1-1; a weak D match, TRBD1 (6 bases). V gave up 2 bases and J gave up 4 bases, with 26 bases separating them. The CDR3 contains 19 residues. Germline values: CDR1 SEHNR, CDR2 FQNEAQ (reference sequence).

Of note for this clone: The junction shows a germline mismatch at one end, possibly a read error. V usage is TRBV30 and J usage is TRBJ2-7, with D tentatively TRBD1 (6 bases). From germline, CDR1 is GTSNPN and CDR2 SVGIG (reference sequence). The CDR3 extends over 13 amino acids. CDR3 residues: CAWSPTGSHEQYF. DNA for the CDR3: TGTGCCTGGAGTCCGACAGGCTCCCACGAGCAGTACTTC.

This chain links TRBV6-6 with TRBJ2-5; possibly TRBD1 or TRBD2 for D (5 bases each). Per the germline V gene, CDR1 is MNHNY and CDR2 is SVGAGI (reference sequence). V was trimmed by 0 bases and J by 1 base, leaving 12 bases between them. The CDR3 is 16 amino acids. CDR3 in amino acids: CASSYSNYGGQETQYF. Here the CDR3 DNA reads TGTGCCAGCAGTTACTCGAATTATGGGGGCCAAGAGACCCAGTACTTC.

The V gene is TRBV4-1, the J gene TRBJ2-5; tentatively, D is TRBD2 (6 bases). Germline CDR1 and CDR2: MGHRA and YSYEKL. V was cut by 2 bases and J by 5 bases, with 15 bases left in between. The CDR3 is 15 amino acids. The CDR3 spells CASSQPGTSGETQYF. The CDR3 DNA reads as TGCGCCAGCAGCCAACCCGGGACTTCGGGGGAGACCCAGTACTTC.

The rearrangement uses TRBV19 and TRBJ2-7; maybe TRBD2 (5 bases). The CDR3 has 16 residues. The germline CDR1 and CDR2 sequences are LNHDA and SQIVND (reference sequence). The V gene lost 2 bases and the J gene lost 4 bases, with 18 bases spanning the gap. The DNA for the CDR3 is TGTGCCAGTAGTATATCCAGCGGAGACCCCATTTACGAGCAGTACTTC. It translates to CASSISSGDPIYEQYF.

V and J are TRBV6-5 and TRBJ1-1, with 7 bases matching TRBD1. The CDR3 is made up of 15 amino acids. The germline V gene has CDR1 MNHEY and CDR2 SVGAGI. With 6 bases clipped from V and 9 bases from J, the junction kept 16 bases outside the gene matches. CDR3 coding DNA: TGTGCCAGCAGCCCCGGGTGGACAGGTAAAGCCCAAGCTTTCTTT. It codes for CASSPGWTGKAQAFF.

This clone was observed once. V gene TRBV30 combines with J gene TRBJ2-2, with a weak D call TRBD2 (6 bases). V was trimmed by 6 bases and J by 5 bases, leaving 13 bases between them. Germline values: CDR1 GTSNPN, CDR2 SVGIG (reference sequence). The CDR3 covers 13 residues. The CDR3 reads CACRRGGTGELFF. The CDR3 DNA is TGTGCCTGCAGGAGGGGCGGAACCGGGGAGCTGTTTTTT.

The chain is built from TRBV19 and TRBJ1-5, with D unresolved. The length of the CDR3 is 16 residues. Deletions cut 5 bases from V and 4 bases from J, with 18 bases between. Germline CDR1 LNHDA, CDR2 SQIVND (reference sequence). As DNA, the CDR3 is TGTGCCAGTAGTCCCCACGAGACGGGAGCGAATCAGCCCCAGCATTTT. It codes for CASSPHETGANQPQHF.

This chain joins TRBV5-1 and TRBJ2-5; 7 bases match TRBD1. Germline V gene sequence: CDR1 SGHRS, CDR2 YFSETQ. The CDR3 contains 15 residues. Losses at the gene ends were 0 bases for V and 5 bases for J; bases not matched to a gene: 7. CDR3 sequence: CASSLAVQGPETQYF. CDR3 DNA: TGCGCCAGCAGCTTGGCCGTACAGGGGCCCGAGACCCAGTACTTC.